These 13 T cell receptor beta chains were all obtained from the same sample, sequenced in a study of cytomegalovirus exposure and HLA in healthy donors. The PCR contained 60 Vbeta and 13 Jbeta primers. TCRdb's table, derived via immunoSEQ multiplex PCR, lists solely in-frame clones and lacks some. The sample yields 210,000 or so clones, roughly 91% seen once. Sequenced sample: PBMCs. The receptors stem from a woman aged 18 to 35 in good health and CMV-seronegative.

The V call is TRBV19, the J call TRBJ2-6; possibly TRBD1 for D (6 bases). This CDR3 region has 15 residues. CDR1 is LNHDA, CDR2 SQIVND, per germline (reference sequence). V gave up 9 bases and J gave up 0 bases, with 12 bases separating them. CDR3 nucleotide sequence: TGTGCCAGCTCCACAGGGCTCTCTGGGGCCAACGTCCTGACTTTC. Translating gives CASSTGLSGANVLTF.

The CDR3 sequence is CASSYRDRGSPLHF. The CDR3 region has the DNA TGTGCCAGCAGTTACCGGGACAGGGGTTCACCCCTCCACTTT. The chain recombines TRBV6-5 with TRBJ1-6, with 10 bases matching TRBD1. The germline CDR1 and CDR2 sequences are MNHEY and SVGAGI. The junction had 1 base not matched to a gene; V was cut back by 2 bases and J by 9 bases. This CDR3 is 14 amino acids long.

The chain uses TRBV7-2 and TRBJ2-3, with D possibly TRBD2 on 5 matching bases. Germline V lookup: CDR1 SGHTA, CDR2 FQGNSA. This CDR3 has 13 amino acids. V was trimmed by 8 bases and J by 6 bases, leaving 15 bases between them. CDR3 loop: CASLLALTDTQYF. DNA of the CDR3: TGTGCCAGCCTTTTAGCGCTTACGGATACGCAGTATTTT. The whole variable domain, remainder taken from reference TRBV7-2 and TRBJ2-3, is GAGVSQSPSNKVTEKGKDVELRCDPISGHTALYWYRQSLGQGLEFLIYFQGNSAPDKSGLPSDRFSAERTGGSVSTLTIQRTQQEDSAVYLCASLLALTDTQYFGPGTRLTVL.

CDR3 sequence (DNA): TGCGCCAGCAGCCTTGGATTGGTAGCGGGAGGATGGAATGAGCAGTTCTTC. This sequence encodes CASSLGLVAGGWNEQFF. The genes are TRBV4-1 and TRBJ2-1, with TRBD2 matching 10 bases. In germline, CDR1 is MGHRA, CDR2 YSYEKL. The CDR3 sequence is 17 residues long. Trimming removed 4 bases from V and 7 bases from J; junction bases left unmatched: 13.

This chain joins TRBV12-1 and TRBJ2-7; TRBD2 reflects the table's D call only, with no check against the DNA. TRBV12-1 is a pseudogene segment. The CDR3 runs 10 residues. CDR3 DNA: TGTGCCGGCACGGGGTACGAGCAGTGCTTC. Translation gives CAGTGYEQCF.

J is TRBJ2-5 and V is TRBV5-5, with 10 bases that match TRBD1. J lost 4 bases, V lost 4 bases, and 7 bases had no gene match. Germline V gives CDR1 SGHKS, CDR2 YYEKEE (reference sequence). This CDR3 comprises 15 residues. The CDR3 reads CASSVGGQGRETQYF. The CDR3 DNA reads TGTGCCAGCAGCGTGGGGGGACAGGGGAGAGAGACCCAGTACTTC.

Comments on this clone: Additional DNA sequences in this sample encode the identical CDR3. The chain employs TRBV7-2 and TRBJ2-7; D not resolved. The length of the CDR3 is 12 residues. Germline V gene lookup returns CDR1 SGHTA and CDR2 FQGNSA. The V end was cut by 3 bases, the J end by 1 base, with 4 bases between. The CDR3 DNA reads TGTGCCAGCAGCTTCCTATCCTACGAGCAGTACTTC. As protein: CASSFLSYEQYF.

The chain couples TRBV7-2 to TRBJ1-5; D possibly corresponds to TRBD1 (5 bases). Germline V gene data show CDR1 as SGHTA and CDR2 as FQGNSA. The V end was cut by 2 bases, the J end by 2 bases, with 22 bases between. The length of the CDR3 is 19 residues. This CDR3 reads CASSLWGGLQGARNQPQHF. CDR3 sequence (DNA): TGTGCCAGCAGCTTATGGGGGGGGTTACAAGGGGCACGCAATCAGCCCCAGCATTTT.

The genes are TRBV14 and TRBJ1-2; 8 bases line up with TRBD1. This CDR3 contains 15 residues. Germline CDR1 is SGHDN and CDR2 is FVKESK. After removal of 4 bases from V and 4 bases from J, the junction contained 8 bases not matched to a gene. The CDR3 spells CASSRDRGWGYGYTF. Here the CDR3 DNA reads TGTGCCAGCAGCCGAGACAGGGGTTGGGGCTATGGCTACACCTTC.

This clone has a single count. The chain has TRBV30 and TRBJ1-5; D is uncertain. Germline V CDR1 and CDR2: GTSNPN, SVGIG (reference sequence). CDR3 length: 15 amino acids. Between the trimmed V and J ends, which lost 0 bases and 2 bases, there was a span of 11 bases. The CDR3 DNA reads TGTGCCTGGAGTGTAAGGCAGGTCGGCAATCAGCCCCAGCATTTT. Translating it yields CAWSVRQVGNQPQHF.

This clone showed up many times. The chain recombines TRBV6-6 with TRBJ2-1, with TRBD2 matching 8 bases. Germline V gene data show CDR1 as MNHNY and CDR2 as SVGAGI (reference sequence). With 7 bases clipped from V and 2 bases from J, the junction kept 7 bases outside the gene matches. The CDR3 runs 15 residues. In DNA, the CDR3 is TGTGCCAGCACCATAACAGCGGGAGCCTACAATGAGCAGTTCTTC. Its translation: CASTITAGAYNEQFF.

The chain combines TRBV7-2 with TRBJ2-7; TRBD2 matches 7 bases. The V and J ends lost 5 bases and 3 bases, in that order; junction bases with no gene match: 7. The CDR3 totals 14 residues. Per germline, CDR1 SGHTA and CDR2 FQGNSA. The CDR3 here is CASSPQGLDYEQYF. CDR3 nucleotide sequence: TGTGCCAGCAGCCCACAAGGACTAGACTACGAGCAGTACTTC.

The V gene is TRBV27, the J gene TRBJ1-1; D is uncertain. The CDR3 is made up of 13 amino acids. Germline values: CDR1 MNHEY, CDR2 SMNVEV (reference sequence). Trimming took 2 bases from V and 3 from J, leaving 7 bases between them. The CDR3 region is CASSLELYTEAFF. DNA of the CDR3: TGTGCCAGCAGTTTAGAGCTTTACACTGAAGCTTTCTTT.